Here is one TCR beta chain with its context. Antigen unknown. CDR1 is LGHNA and CDR2 is YSLEER in the germline V gene. The CDR3 covers 16 residues. With V trimmed by 0 bases and J by 0 bases, 5 bases remained unmatched. This entry is derived from a study of somatic mutations in cytotoxic T cells in rheumatoid arthritis. This table comes from immunoSEQ multiplex PCR, and its TCRdb copy is limited to in-frame clones, with some not included. In the table there are under 15,000 clones, about 80% of which are singletons. Whole-study results and caveats: The CD8+ clonality of rheumatoid arthritis patients increased with age, whereas that of healthy controls did not.

Sample: CD8+ T cells sorted from blood. This receptor was taken from a man in his forties or fifties in good health. V and J are TRBV4-3 and TRBJ2-7; 7 bases are a match to TRBD1. The CDR3 region has the DNA TGCGCCAGCAGCCAAGACGGGTGGGACAGCTCCTACGAGCAGTACTTC. Amino acid sequence: CASSQDGWDSSYEQYF.